These 8 T cell receptor beta chains were all obtained from the same sample, sequenced in a study of T-cell memory formation after mild COVID-19. TCRdb passed the 5' RACE reads through MiXCR, listing each CDR3 protein once. Seen here are 200,000 to 250,000 distinct CDR3 sequences, approximately 10% observed once, and the top ten hold 22%. What was sequenced was PBMCs or a T cell subset sorted from them (not recorded which). These TCRs come from a man aged 18 to 35 who had mild COVID-19 (a few samples of this study predate the infection). Cell type and time point are not known.

This clonotype has a handful of counts. J is TRBJ1-1 and V is TRBV12-3 or TRBV12-4; perhaps TRBD1 as D (5 bases). The CDR3 sequence is 14 residues long. V gave up 6 bases and J gave up 2 bases, with 13 bases separating them. CDR3: CASRIRDLNTEAFF. In DNA, the CDR3 is TGTGCCAGCAGGATCCGGGACCTCAACACTGAAGCTTTCTTT.

The genes are TRBV12-3 or TRBV12-4 and TRBJ1-5; TRBD1 might be the D (6 bases). The CDR3 has 12 residues. With 6 bases removed from V and 11 bases from J, the gap between germline ends came to 14 bases. CDR3 loop: CASSPQGVTQHF. In nucleotides, the CDR3 is TGTGCCAGCAGCCCACAGGGAGTAACCCAGCATTTT.

This clonotype has only a few counts. The chain combines TRBV11-2 with TRBJ2-1; D is undetermined. Germline V lookup: CDR1 SGHAT, CDR2 FQNNGV. The CDR3 is 15 amino acids. Trimming left V 1 base short and J 7 bases short, with 14 bases between. CDR3 sequence reads: CASSLVGLGLNEQFF. The CDR3 nucleotides are TGTGCCAGCAGCTTAGTCGGTCTGGGTTTAAATGAGCAGTTCTTC.

This clonotype has a handful of counts. This chain connects TRBV6-5 to TRBJ2-3; D possibly corresponds to TRBD2 (6 bases). The germline V and J ends were trimmed by 0 bases and 5 bases, with 18 bases remaining between them. The germline V gene encodes CDR1 MNHEY and CDR2 SVGAGI. The CDR3 is 17 residues long. The CDR3, as DNA: TGTGCCAGCAGTTACTCGATGCTAGACGGGGGAGTAGATACGCAGTATTTT. This sequence encodes CASSYSMLDGGVDTQYF.

The chain joins TRBV29-1 to TRBJ1-1; the D is unclear. The CDR3 runs 14 residues. Germline loops: CDR1 SQVTM, CDR2 ANQGSEA. V gave up 4 bases and J gave up 0 bases, with 12 bases separating them. The CDR3, as DNA: TGCAGCGTTGCGGGTCGCAATATGAACACTGAAGCTTTCTTT. Encoded protein: CSVAGRNMNTEAFF.

The chain employs TRBV5-1 and TRBJ2-2; TRBD2 matches at 12 bases. Germline CDR1 reads SGHRS; CDR2 reads YFSETQ. The CDR3 loop spans 17 amino acids. The ends lost 2 bases at V and 2 bases at J; junction bases unmatched: 4. The CDR3 bases are TGCGCCAGCAGCTTCTGGACTAGCGGGGTTAACACCGGGGAGCTGTTTTTT. Its protein product is CASSFWTSGVNTGELFF.

This clonotype has ten or more counts. The V call is TRBV6-5, the J call TRBJ2-5, with D tentatively TRBD1 (5 bases). CDR3 size: 14 residues. V gave up 0 bases and J gave up 2 bases, with 7 bases separating them. From germline, CDR1 is MNHEY and CDR2 SVGAGI. As DNA, the CDR3 is TGTGCCAGCAGTTACTCTGCAGGGCAAGAGACCCAGTACTTC. The encoded protein is CASSYSAGQETQYF.

This clonotype was detected a few times. The V call is TRBV12-3 or TRBV12-4, the J call TRBJ2-7, with D possibly being TRBD1 (5 bases). The CDR3 has 12 residues. V was pared by 4 bases and J by 8 bases, with 12 bases between. The CDR3 nucleotides read TGTGCCAGCAGTTCAGGGTTTGGAAAGCAGTACGTC. Translated, it gives CASSSGFGKQYV.